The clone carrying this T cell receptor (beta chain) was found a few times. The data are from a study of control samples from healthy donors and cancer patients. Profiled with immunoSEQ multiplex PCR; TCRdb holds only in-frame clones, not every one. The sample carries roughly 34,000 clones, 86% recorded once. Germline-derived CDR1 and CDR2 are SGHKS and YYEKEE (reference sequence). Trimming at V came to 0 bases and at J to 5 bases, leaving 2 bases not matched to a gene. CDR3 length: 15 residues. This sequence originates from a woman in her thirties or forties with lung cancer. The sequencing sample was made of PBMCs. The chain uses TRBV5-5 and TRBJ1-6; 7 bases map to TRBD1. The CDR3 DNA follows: TGTGCCAGCAGCTTGGCAGGGGGGGATAATTCACCCCTCCACTTT. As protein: CASSLAGGDNSPLHF.